This TCR beta chain appears in the sequencing data of a study of T cells after yellow fever vaccination. A universal primer site and UMIs were added as TCR cDNA was made by 5'RACE template switching. TCRdb analysed the 5' RACE reads with MiXCR anew, one entry per CDR3 protein. The sample has some 220,000 distinct CDR3 sequences; less than 3.5% are singletons. Per germline, CDR1 SGHAT and CDR2 FQNNGV. The J segment lost 7 bases and the V segment lost 4 bases, leaving 9 bases of the junction unmatched. CDR3 size: 14 residues. This clonotype has just a few counts. The input for sequencing was CD4+ T cells sorted from PBMCs, taken 10 days after the yellow fever booster vaccination. The clonotype comes from a man between 18 and 29 years old who received the YFV17D yellow fever vaccine. The genes are TRBV11-2 and TRBJ1-2, with 7 bases identical to TRBD1. The CDR3: CASSSRQGGIGYTF. Here the CDR3 DNA reads TGTGCCAGCAGCTCCCGACAGGGAGGTATTGGCTACACCTTC.